The 21 T cell receptor beta chains presented below share a single source sample, sequenced in a study of T-cell memory formation after mild COVID-19 (dated by TCRdb to about 2021). Library creation used 5' RACE. Sequencing used an Illumina NovaSeq 6000. Clones were called with MiXCR by TCRdb after fastp trimmed the public reads at Q25, and only in-frame beta chains were retained. Rows with a matching CDR3 protein are joined into one entry that keeps the most common DNA and genes. This sample lists 140,000 or so distinct CDR3 sequences; about a fifth were detected once. The top ten clones comprise around 2.5% of the sample. Sequencing input: PBMCs or a T cell subset sorted from them (not recorded which). The receptors were gathered from an adult woman who had mild COVID-19 (a few samples of this study predate the infection). The sample titles of this study are shuffled in the database, so cell type and time point are left out; the donor was told from shared clones.

This clonotype was seen many times. This chain joins TRBV11-2 and TRBJ2-2; possible D gene TRBD2, 6 bases. Looked up from germline, CDR1 is SGHAT and CDR2 is FQNNGV. Trimming shortened V by 2 bases and J by 6 bases, and 13 bases separated the two germline ends. The CDR3 consists of 15 residues. The CDR3 is CASSLIRGGAGELFF. Here the CDR3 DNA reads TGTGCCAGCAGCTTAATCCGGGGAGGCGCCGGGGAGCTGTTTTTT. Supplemented by reference TRBV11-2 and TRBJ2-2, the full variable domain reads EAGVAQSPRYKIIEKRQSVAFWCNPISGHATLYWYQQILGQGPKLLIQFQNNGVVDDSQLPKDRFSAERLKGVDSTLKIQPAKLEDSAVYLCASSLIRGGAGELFFGEGSRLTVL.

The table lists this clonotype with a few counts. V gene TRBV7-2 combines with J gene TRBJ2-6, with D unclear. The germline V gene has CDR1 SGHTA and CDR2 FQGNSA. V dropped 5 bases and J dropped 2 bases, with 10 bases sitting between them. This CDR3 region has 15 residues. CDR3: CASSKDGAGANVLTF. The DNA for the CDR3 is TGTGCCAGCAGCAAAGACGGAGCTGGGGCCAACGTCCTGACTTTC.

The chain joins TRBV7-6 to TRBJ2-7, with TRBD1 identical over 9 bases. Germline CDR1 is SGHVS and CDR2 is FNYEAQ. After removal of 5 bases from V and 2 bases from J, the junction contained 7 bases not matched to a gene. This CDR3 is 15 amino acids long. DNA of the CDR3: TGTGCCAGCAGCCCCGGGACAGGGCGAGCCTACGAGCAGTACTTC. Its translation is CASSPGTGRAYEQYF. Full variable domain (missing parts from reference TRBV7-6 and TRBJ2-7): GAGVSQSPRYKVTKRGQDVALRCDPISGHVSLYWYRQALGQGPEFLTYFNYEAQQDKSGLPNDRFSAERPEGSISTLTIQRTEQRDSAMYRCASSPGTGRAYEQYFGPGTRLTVT.

This clonotype was seen a handful of times. The chain recombines TRBV15 with TRBJ2-7; a weak D match, TRBD1 (5 bases). V dropped 0 bases and J dropped 5 bases, with 11 bases sitting between them. The CDR3 is 14 residues long. Per the germline V gene, CDR1 is LNHNV and CDR2 is YYDKDF (reference sequence). This CDR3 is CATSRDVGPNEQYF. DNA for the CDR3: TGTGCCACCAGCAGAGATGTGGGGCCCAACGAGCAGTACTTC.

This clonotype came up a few times. V usage is TRBV4-1 and J usage is TRBJ1-1; tentative D call: TRBD1 (5 bases). The germline V and J ends were trimmed by 0 bases and 3 bases, with 5 bases remaining between them. The V gene's germline CDR1 is MGHRA and CDR2 YSYEKL. There are 13 residues in the CDR3. Written as DNA, the CDR3 is TGCGCCAGCAGCCAAGACAGGGACACTGAAGCTTTCTTT. Its protein product is CASSQDRDTEAFF.

The rearrangement joins TRBV30 to TRBJ1-5; D gene unclear. The CDR3 spans 15 residues. Germline CDR1 GTSNPN, CDR2 SVGIG (reference sequence). Deletions cut 0 bases from V and 2 bases from J, with 11 bases between. The chain's CDR3 is CAWSVYNTRNQPQHF. CDR3 nucleotides: TGTGCCTGGAGTGTATATAATACTCGCAATCAGCCCCAGCATTTT.

This clonotype was found many times. The genes are TRBV29-1 and TRBJ2-1, with 7 bases lining up with TRBD1. Germline V CDR1 and CDR2: SQVTM, ANQGSEA. The V gene end was trimmed by 7 bases and the J gene end by 6 bases; junction bases not matched to a gene: 12. This CDR3 is 14 amino acids long. The CDR3 bases are TGCAGCGCGACACAGGGGTCCCTTAGCAATGAGCAGTTCTTC. Translation gives CSATQGSLSNEQFF.

J is TRBJ2-7 and V is TRBV12-3 or TRBV12-4; TRBD1 aligns across 7 bases. The CDR3 consists of 15 residues. V trimming: 1 base; J trimming: 2 bases; junction bases outside the gene matches: 5. The CDR3 loop reads CASSLGGQLPYEQYF. The CDR3 bases are TGTGCCAGCAGTTTAGGGGGACAGCTACCCTACGAGCAGTACTTC.

V is TRBV29-1 and J is TRBJ2-1; no definite D call. V lost 7 bases to trimming and J lost 8 bases, with 12 bases between them. CDR1 SQVTM and CDR2 ANQGSEA come from the germline V gene. CDR3 length: 11 amino acids. For the CDR3, the DNA is TGCAGCGCCCTCAACGCCCATGAGCAGTTCTTC. Its protein product is CSALNAHEQFF.

The chain uses TRBV5-1 and TRBJ1-2, with D uncertain. Germline V gene data show CDR1 as SGHRS and CDR2 as YFSETQ. CDR3 size: 11 residues. V was shortened by 0 bases and J by 8 bases, with 5 bases between the two germline ends. The DNA for the CDR3 is TGCGCCAGCAGCTTGGAAGGGGGCTACACCTTC. Protein product: CASSLEGGYTF.

The J gene is TRBJ2-1, the V gene TRBV4-1, with TRBD2 matching 7 bases. The CDR3 runs to 16 residues. Per the germline V gene, CDR1 is MGHRA and CDR2 is YSYEKL. The V segment lost 4 bases and the J segment 8 bases; nucleotides outside the gene matches: 14. Here the CDR3 reads CASSPGPLAGVDEQFF. The CDR3, as DNA: TGCGCCAGCAGCCCAGGCCCCTTGGCGGGGGTAGATGAGCAGTTCTTC.

In its sample, this clonotype was seen a few times. The chain carries TRBV12-3 or TRBV12-4 and TRBJ1-1; the D gene is possibly TRBD1 (6 bases). The ends were cut back, 6 bases at V and 4 bases at J, with 18 bases in the middle. The CDR3 is made up of 15 amino acids. The CDR3 DNA reads TGTGCCAGCAGATCGATAGGGGGTTCACGCACTGAAGCTTTCTTT. Amino acids: CASRSIGGSRTEAFF.

In this sample, this clonotype turned up many times. The CDR3 region has the DNA TGTGCCAGCAGTTTGGACAGGGCGTCCTACGAGCAGTACTTC. Translating it yields CASSLDRASYEQYF. J is TRBJ2-7 and V is TRBV12-3 or TRBV12-4, with 8 bases identical to TRBD1. The CDR3 spans 14 residues. Trimming took 3 bases from V and 1 from J; bases not matched to a gene: 2.

The rearrangement uses TRBV2 and TRBJ2-1; no clear D. CDR1 is SNHLY and CDR2 is FYNNEI in the germline V gene. This CDR3 region has 12 residues. The germline V and J ends were trimmed by 3 bases and 3 bases, with 3 bases remaining between them. CDR3 residues: CASSDHYNEQFF. In DNA form, the CDR3 reads TGTGCCAGCAGTGATCACTACAATGAGCAGTTCTTC.

The V and J genes are TRBV7-3 and TRBJ2-3, with no clear D. V dropped 4 bases and J dropped 2 bases, with 10 bases sitting between them. CDR1 and CDR2 from the germline V gene are SGHTA and FQGTGA. The CDR3 covers 14 residues. The CDR3 DNA sequence: TGTGCCAGCAGCTCCACCCCTAACACAGATACGCAGTATTTT. It encodes CASSSTPNTDTQYF.

The V gene is TRBV9, the J gene TRBJ1-2; perhaps TRBD1 as D (6 bases). Trimming left V 4 bases short and J 8 bases short, with 21 bases between. The CDR3 has 15 residues. Per germline, CDR1 SGDLS and CDR2 YYNGEE. The CDR3 coding sequence is TGTGCCAGCAGCCCCCTTGTCGGGAACAGGGTGGGCTACACCTTC. It specifies CASSPLVGNRVGYTF.

This clonotype was observed a few times. The rearrangement uses TRBV7-3 and TRBJ2-2; weak D call: TRBD2 (6 bases). Deletions cut 2 bases from V and 2 bases from J, with 9 bases between. Germline CDR1 is SGHTA and CDR2 is FQGTGA. The CDR3 has 15 amino acids. The CDR3 bases are TGTGCCAGCAGCTTAGGAGGGAGAAACACCGGGGAGCTGTTTTTT. Its translation is CASSLGGRNTGELFF.

This clonotype has a handful of counts. The rearrangement links TRBV5-6 to TRBJ2-7; D remains ambiguous. This CDR3 comprises 14 residues. Germline V gene data show CDR1 as SGHDT and CDR2 as YYEEEE. Trimming removed 0 bases from V and 5 bases from J, with 12 bases in between. CDR3 bases: TGTGCCAGCAGCTTGGCCGTCGGGCGGAACGAGCAGTACTTC. It translates to CASSLAVGRNEQYF.

This clonotype turned up a few times. The chain has TRBV20-1 and TRBJ1-5; D is uncertain. V was clipped by 6 bases and J by 3 bases, with 18 bases between them. The CDR3 loop spans 15 amino acids. Germline CDR1 reads DFQATT; CDR2 reads SNEGSKA (reference sequence). CDR3 residues: CSAAQSSTPNQPQHF. Written as DNA, the CDR3 is TGCAGTGCCGCGCAGTCTTCTACTCCCAATCAGCCCCAGCATTTT.

The chain combines TRBV20-1 with TRBJ1-1; possible D gene TRBD1, 5 bases. The length of the CDR3 is 16 residues. Germline loops: CDR1 DFQATT, CDR2 SNEGSKA (reference sequence). V was trimmed by 2 bases and J by 6 bases, leaving 22 bases between them. CDR3 sequence (DNA): TGCAGTGCTAGACCTGCGGGGGGAACGCTGGTCTCTGAAGCTTTCTTT. Translation gives CSARPAGGTLVSEAFF.

V and J are TRBV7-9 and TRBJ2-3; weak D call: TRBD2 (6 bases). CDR3 size: 13 residues. Germline CDR1 is SEHNR and CDR2 is FQNEAQ (reference sequence). Trimming removed 8 bases from V and 3 bases from J, with 12 bases in between. For the CDR3, the DNA is TGTGCCAGCGGCAGGGAGGCAACAGATACGCAGTATTTT. It codes for CASGREATDTQYF.